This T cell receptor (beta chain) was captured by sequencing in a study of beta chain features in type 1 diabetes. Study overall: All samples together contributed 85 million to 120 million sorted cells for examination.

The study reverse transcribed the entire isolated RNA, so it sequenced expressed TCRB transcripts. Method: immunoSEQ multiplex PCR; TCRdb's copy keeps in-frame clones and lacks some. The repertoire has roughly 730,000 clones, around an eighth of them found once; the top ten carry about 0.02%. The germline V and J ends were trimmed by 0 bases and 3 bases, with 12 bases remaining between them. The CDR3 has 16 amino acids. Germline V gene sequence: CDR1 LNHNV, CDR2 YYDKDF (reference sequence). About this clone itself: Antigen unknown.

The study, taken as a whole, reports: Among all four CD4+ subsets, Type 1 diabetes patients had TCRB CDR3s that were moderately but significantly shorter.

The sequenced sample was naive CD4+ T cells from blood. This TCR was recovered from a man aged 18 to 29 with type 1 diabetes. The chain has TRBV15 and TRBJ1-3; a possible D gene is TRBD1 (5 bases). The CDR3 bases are TGTGCCACCAGCAGAGATCGCGGGGCGGGTGGAAACACCATATATTTT. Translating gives CATSRDRGAGGNTIYF.